This T cell receptor beta chain was sequenced during a study of identical twins. Study conclusions and caveats: The authors noted that invariant MAIT and iNKT cells could partly confound zero-insertion analyses. Within cord blood, abundant beta clonotypes carried fewer insertions, but memory repertoires showed no such trend.

With respect to this clonotype: Antigen unknown.

With template switching, a universal primer site was added, and the cDNA carried unique molecular identifiers. TCRdb fed the 5' RACE reads into MiXCR, producing one record per CDR3 protein. The sample lists 1.5 million to 2 million distinct CDR3 sequences, roughly 35% occurring once. All donors were healthy, and all were Caucasian. Germline loops: CDR1 SGHVS, CDR2 FQNEAQ. The CDR3 has 17 amino acids. J lost 2 bases, V lost 2 bases, and 9 bases had no gene match. The sequence was obtained from a newborn girl in good health. This rearrangement joins TRBV7-8 to TRBJ2-1; 7 positions agree with TRBD2. The specimen sequenced was cord blood. In DNA, the CDR3 is TGTGCCAGCAGCTTAAATAACGGGAGGTGGCCCTACAATGAGCAGTTCTTC. Its translation: CASSLNNGRWPYNEQFF.